The 13 T cell receptor beta chains presented below share a single source sample, sequenced in a study of blood T cell repertoires in COVID-19. The assay was immunoSEQ multiplex PCR, and TCRdb's table has in-frame clones only and misses some. Seen here are 30,000 to 45,000 clones, roughly 88% observed once, and the top ten hold 12%. Sequencing used peripheral blood. The receptor source for this set is a man in his 60s with active COVID-19.

The chain employs TRBV6-5 and TRBJ2-7; 8 bases match TRBD2. After removal of 11 bases from V and 0 bases from J, the junction contained 9 bases not matched to a gene. The CDR3 is 14 amino acids. Germline V gene lookup returns CDR1 MNHEY and CDR2 SVGAGI. CDR3: CALRGLGSSYEQYF. The DNA for the CDR3 is TGTGCCCTACGGGGACTAGGCAGCTCCTACGAGCAGTACTTC.

V is TRBV12-3 or TRBV12-4 and J is TRBJ2-2; no definite D call. Trimming stripped 5 bases from V and 3 bases from J, with 7 bases between. This CDR3 spans 13 amino acids. CDR3 region: CASSGVYTGELFF. The CDR3 nucleotides read TGTGCCAGCAGTGGAGTTTACACCGGGGAGCTGTTTTTT.

Written as DNA, the CDR3 is TGTGCCAGCAGTCCTACCCTTTGGGAGGGACCCTACGAGCAGTACTTC. It is translated as CASSPTLWEGPYEQYF. The chain joins TRBV27 to TRBJ2-7, with 7 bases identical to TRBD2. The V gene's germline CDR1 is MNHEY and CDR2 SMNVEV (reference sequence). This CDR3 is built from 16 residues. V lost 5 bases and J lost 2; bases outside the gene matches: 12.

This clone was seen only once. The rearrangement links TRBV4-2 to TRBJ2-2; possible D gene TRBD1, 6 bases. This CDR3 has 13 residues. Trimming pared 4 bases from V and 7 bases from J, leaving 10 bases between. Germline assignment: CDR1 LGHNA and CDR2 YNFKEQ. The CDR3 spells CASSPGAGGELFF. CDR3 DNA: TGTGCCAGCAGCCCAGGGGCGGGCGGGGAGCTGTTTTTT.

The chain joins TRBV10-3 to TRBJ2-1; 12 bases match TRBD2. This CDR3 comprises 15 residues. Germline V gene lookup returns CDR1 ENHRY and CDR2 SYGVKD. V shed 7 bases and J 6 bases; nucleotides not matched to a gene: 7. The CDR3 DNA is TGTGCCATCACCGACGGGACTAGCGGGTCCAATGAGCAGTTCTTC. It codes for CAITDGTSGSNEQFF.

In nucleotides, the CDR3 is TGTGCCAGCAGCTTACTAGGGGATAGCAATCAGCCCCAGCATTTT. Residues: CASSLLGDSNQPQHF. The chain employs TRBV7-9 and TRBJ1-5; tentatively, D is TRBD1 (5 bases). Germline loops: CDR1 SEHNR, CDR2 FQNEAQ (reference sequence). Trimming took 2 bases from V and 0 from J, leaving 8 bases between them. The CDR3 is 15 amino acids.

CDR3 sequence: CASSLDGTSVNEQFF. The CDR3 region has the DNA TGCGCCAGCAGCTTGGACGGGACTAGCGTCAATGAGCAGTTCTTC. V is TRBV5-1 and J is TRBJ2-1; 10 bases line up with TRBD2. The CDR3 is 15 amino acids. V lost 0 bases to trimming and J lost 6 bases; unmatched junction nucleotides: 3. Germline loops: CDR1 SGHRS, CDR2 YFSETQ.

V usage is TRBV2 and J usage is TRBJ1-2; TRBD1 is a possible D gene (5 bases). The ends were cut back, 6 bases at V and 5 bases at J, with 10 bases in the middle. The CDR3 runs to 12 residues. Germline CDR1 reads SNHLY; CDR2 reads FYNNEI. The CDR3: CASSGRQYGYTF. Here the CDR3 DNA reads TGTGCCAGCAGCGGGCGACAGTATGGCTACACCTTC.

The rearrangement joins TRBV5-4 to TRBJ2-7; TRBD2 aligns across 12 bases. CDR3 length: 15 amino acids. Germline lookup yields CDR1 SGHNT and CDR2 YYREEE (reference sequence). V gave up 4 bases and J gave up 0 bases; unmatched junction bases: 2. Here the CDR3 reads CASSLGLAGSYEQYF. The CDR3 nucleotides are TGTGCCAGCAGCCTGGGACTAGCGGGCTCCTACGAGCAGTACTTC.

The CDR3 bases are TGTGCCAGCAGTTACTCGACTAGCGGGCATCAAAACAATGAGCAGTTCTTC. Its translation is CASSYSTSGHQNNEQFF. The chain uses TRBV6-2 or TRBV6-3 and TRBJ2-1; 10 bases align to TRBD2. Unmatched junction bases numbered 7, after V lost 0 bases and J lost 5 bases. The CDR3 totals 17 residues. From germline, CDR1 is MNHEY and CDR2 SVGEGT.

The chain has TRBV9 and TRBJ2-1, with TRBD1 matching 8 bases. The CDR3 loop spans 14 amino acids. Per germline, CDR1 SGDLS and CDR2 YYNGEE. The ends lost 7 bases at V and 8 bases at J; junction bases unmatched: 11. The CDR3 DNA reads TGTGCCAGCGGTGCAGGGGGCAGAACGGATGAGCAGTTCTTC. This codes for CASGAGGRTDEQFF.

This chain links TRBV3-1 (or the pseudogene TRBV3-2) with TRBJ1-2; tentatively, D is TRBD1 (5 bases). The CDR3 length is 14 residues. V lost 3 bases to trimming and J lost 7 bases, with 15 bases between them. Germline V lookup: CDR1 LGHDT, CDR2 YNNKEL (reference sequence). CDR3 sequence reads: CASSHRSGGFGYTF. The CDR3 nucleotides are TGTGCCAGCAGCCACAGATCCGGGGGGTTTGGCTACACCTTC.

The genes are TRBV5-1 and TRBJ2-3; D gene unclear. The CDR3 has 13 residues. Trimming took 7 bases from V and 3 from J, leaving 12 bases between them. In germline, CDR1 is SGHRS, CDR2 YFSETQ. In DNA form, the CDR3 reads TGCGCCAGCTCAAATGCGCCTACAGATACGCAGTATTTT. Its protein is CASSNAPTDTQYF. The full variable domain, its missing parts supplied by reference TRBV5-1 and TRBJ2-3, is KAGVTQTPRYLIKTRGQQVTLSCSPISGHRSVSWYQQTPGQGLQFLFEYFSETQRNKGNFPGRFSGRQFSNSRSEMNVSTLELGDSALYLCASSNAPTDTQYFGPGTRLTVL.